Following are 12 T cell receptor beta chains from one sample sequenced in a study of blood T cell repertoires in COVID-19. Measured with immunoSEQ multiplex PCR; TCRdb has only the in-frame clones, and not every one. This repertoire shows 390,000 or so clones, 80% to 90% found once; its top ten account for 0.9% to 1.1%. The specimen sequenced was PBMCs or T cells enriched from blood (not recorded which). These receptor sequences come from a man aged 18-30 years who had recovered from COVID-19.

V gene TRBV3-1 (or the pseudogene TRBV3-2) combines with J gene TRBJ1-6; D remains unclear. From germline, CDR1 is LGHDT and CDR2 YNNKEL (reference sequence). The length of the CDR3 is 14 residues. V dropped 1 base and J dropped 10 bases, with 11 bases sitting between them. In DNA form, the CDR3 reads TGTGCCAGCAGCCAAGTTGTAGGCGGGTCACCCCTCCACTTT. It yields the protein CASSQVVGGSPLHF.

A word on this clone: At one end the junction does not follow the germline gene, possibly because of a read error. V and J are TRBV7-9 and TRBJ2-1; 9 positions agree with TRBD1. The CDR3 runs 14 residues. Germline V gene data show CDR1 as SEHNR and CDR2 as FQNEAQ (reference sequence). In DNA, the CDR3 is TGTGCCAGCAGCTCACGATCCCGGGACAGGGACCGAGTCTTC. Its protein is CASSSRSRDRDRVF.

This clone was seen only a few times. The chain carries TRBV5-6 and TRBJ2-6; possibly TRBD1 for D (6 bases). V dropped 1 base and J dropped 2 bases, with 7 bases sitting between them. CDR3 length equals 15 residues. Germline CDR1 is SGHDT and CDR2 is YYEEEE. CDR3 in DNA: TGTGCCAGCAGCTTGTGGACAGCTGGGGCCAACGTCCTGACTTTC. Translating it yields CASSLWTAGANVLTF.

The chain links TRBV4-3 to TRBJ2-1; D possibly corresponds to TRBD1 (5 bases). This CDR3 contains 12 residues. Germline V gene sequence: CDR1 LGHNA, CDR2 YSLEER. V was trimmed by 3 bases and J by 7 bases, leaving 7 bases between them. DNA of the CDR3: TGCGCCAGCAGCCAGGGGCCGAATGAGCAGTTCTTC. This encodes CASSQGPNEQFF.

The rearrangement uses TRBV2 and TRBJ2-7; D is ambiguous. The length of the CDR3 is 13 residues. Trimming took off 1 base at V and 6 bases at J, with 10 bases between the two ends. The germline CDR1 and CDR2 sequences are SNHLY and FYNNEI. The CDR3 protein is CASSEGADGEQYF. The CDR3 DNA reads TGTGCCAGCAGTGAAGGGGCCGACGGCGAGCAGTACTTC.

To note about this clone: The same CDR3 arises from other DNA sequences in this sample as well. V usage is TRBV12-3 or TRBV12-4 and J usage is TRBJ1-4, with a possible D match to TRBD1 (6 bases). V lost 6 bases and J 7 bases, leaving 12 bases between the germline ends. This CDR3 region has 13 residues. CDR3 amino acids: CASSSGTPEKLFF. The DNA of the CDR3 is TGTGCCAGCAGCTCCGGGACACCTGAAAAACTGTTTTTT.

The rearrangement joins TRBV2 to TRBJ2-2; no clear D gene. The CDR3 spans 16 residues. Deletions cut 1 base from V and 1 base from J, with 10 bases between. Germline-derived CDR1 and CDR2 are SNHLY and FYNNEI. In nucleotides, the CDR3 is TGTGCCAGCAGTGAAGAACACCCAAAGAACACCGGGGAGCTGTTTTTT. Residues: CASSEEHPKNTGELFF.

The chain employs TRBV4-1 and TRBJ2-1; the D is unclear. Germline V gives CDR1 MGHRA, CDR2 YSYEKL. V lost 4 bases to trimming and J lost 6 bases, with 16 bases between them. The CDR3 sequence is 15 residues long. The CDR3 here is CASSPRRQAPNEQFF. The CDR3 bases are TGCGCCAGCAGCCCCCGACGACAAGCCCCCAATGAGCAGTTCTTC.

The chain employs TRBV7-9 and TRBJ2-4, with TRBD2 matching over 7 bases. The germline gives CDR1 SEHNR, CDR2 FQNEAQ (reference sequence). The V gene end was trimmed by 3 bases and the J gene end by 7 bases; junction bases not matched to a gene: 9. CDR3 length: 15 residues. CDR3: CASSFGGEFGNIQYF. In nucleotides, the CDR3 is TGTGCCAGCAGCTTTGGGGGGGAATTTGGGAACATTCAGTACTTC. The entire variable domain, with the rest obtained from reference TRBV7-9 and TRBJ2-4, is as follows: DTGVSQNPRHKITKRGQNVTFRCDPISEHNRLYWYRQTLGQGPEFLTYFQNEAQLEKSRLLSDRFSAERPKGSFSTLEIQRTEQGDSAMYLCASSFGGEFGNIQYFGAGTRLSVL.

This chain links TRBV7-7 with TRBJ2-3, with D possibly being TRBD2 (5 bases). Trimming shortened V by 5 bases and J by 2 bases, and 11 bases separated the two germline ends. This CDR3 has 14 residues. Looked up from germline, CDR1 is SSHAT and CDR2 is FNYEAQ (reference sequence). The CDR3, as DNA: TGTGCCAGCAGCCCCCGGGGAGACACAGATACGCAGTATTTT. It encodes CASSPRGDTDTQYF.

V usage is TRBV27 and J usage is TRBJ2-7; the D gene is possibly TRBD1 (6 bases). V dropped 6 bases and J dropped 0 bases, with 18 bases sitting between them. The CDR3 is 16 residues long. CDR1 is MNHEY and CDR2 is SMNVEV in the germline V gene (reference sequence). The CDR3 sequence: CASRSTGTLSSYEQYF. The CDR3 coding sequence is TGTGCCAGCAGGTCAACCGGGACACTAAGCTCCTACGAGCAGTACTTC.

The chain combines TRBV28 with TRBJ2-5; 11 positions match TRBD2. With V trimmed by 2 bases and J by 3 bases, 2 bases remained unmatched. The CDR3 totals 15 residues. In germline, CDR1 is MDHEN, CDR2 SYDVKM. The CDR3 loop is CASSLELAGEETQYF. The CDR3 DNA is TGTGCCAGCAGTTTAGAACTAGCGGGAGAAGAGACCCAGTACTTC.